These 28 T cell receptor beta chains came from one sample sequenced in a study of cytomegalovirus exposure and HLA in healthy donors. PCR was performed using 60 Vbeta and 13 Jbeta primers. Repertoires were generated with immunoSEQ multiplex PCR, while TCRdb's copy carries only in-frame clones and drops some. The sample lists 150,000 to 200,000 clones; nearly 80% were seen once. The specimen was PBMCs. Receptor source: a woman aged 50 to 60 in good health and CMV-seropositive.

This clone was recorded only once. V is TRBV9 and J is TRBJ2-7, with D possibly matching TRBD2 (7 bases). CDR1 and CDR2 (germline): SGDLS, YYNGEE. Trimming took off 1 base at V and 2 bases at J, with 13 bases between the two ends. There are 15 residues in the CDR3. CDR3 DNA sequence: TGTGCCAGCAGCGTAAGGGGGGGATTGGCCTACGAGCAGTACTTC. Amino acids: CASSVRGGLAYEQYF.

The chain is built from TRBV19 and TRBJ1-1; D perhaps matches TRBD1 (5 bases). The germline CDR1 and CDR2 sequences are LNHDA and SQIVND (reference sequence). The length of the CDR3 is 16 residues. Trimming took 4 bases from V and 1 from J, leaving 16 bases between them. CDR3 DNA: TGTGCCAGTAGTAAAAGCATTGGGCAGGGGAACACTGAAGCTTTCTTT. Its translation: CASSKSIGQGNTEAFF.

The chain carries TRBV5-4 and TRBJ1-4; D remains unclear. This CDR3 comprises 14 residues. Germline lookup yields CDR1 SGHNT and CDR2 YYREEE (reference sequence). The germline V and J ends were trimmed by 5 bases and 6 bases, with 14 bases remaining between them. The CDR3 loop reads CASSSSFKHEKLFF. CDR3 nucleotide sequence: TGTGCCAGCAGTTCATCTTTCAAGCATGAAAAACTGTTTTTT.

The J gene is TRBJ2-1, the V gene TRBV19, with 11 bases matching TRBD2. The V segment lost 5 bases and the J segment 9 bases; nucleotides outside the gene matches: 9. CDR1 is LNHDA, CDR2 SQIVND, per germline (reference sequence). This CDR3 has 15 residues. CDR3 region: CASSLGTSGTGEQFF. CDR3 DNA sequence: TGTGCCAGTAGTCTAGGGACTAGCGGAACGGGTGAGCAGTTCTTC.

This chain links TRBV7-9 with TRBJ1-2; 7 nucleotides align to TRBD1. The V and J ends lost 0 bases and 9 bases, in that order; junction bases with no gene match: 7. The germline gives CDR1 SEHNR, CDR2 FQNEAQ (reference sequence). The CDR3 has 14 amino acids. CDR3 sequence: CASSLAGSTGSYTF. The CDR3 coding sequence is TGTGCCAGCAGCTTAGCGGGGTCGACAGGGAGCTACACCTTC.

CDR3 amino acids: CASKGSHGAGNTIYF. CDR3 nucleotides: TGTGCCTCCAAGGGAAGTCACGGGGCTGGAAACACCATATATTTT. The chain carries TRBV19 and TRBJ1-3; D is undetermined. V lost 11 bases and J lost 2, with 19 bases in between. This CDR3 is built from 15 residues. CDR1 LNHDA and CDR2 SQIVND come from the germline V gene (reference sequence).

In this sample, this clone turned up a few times. V is TRBV2 and J is TRBJ2-5; 9 positions agree with TRBD1. With V trimmed by 5 bases and J by 2 bases, 6 bases remained unmatched. Per the germline V gene, CDR1 is SNHLY and CDR2 is FYNNEI. The CDR3 loop spans 15 amino acids. CDR3 nucleotide sequence: TGTGCCAGCAGTCCGGACAGGGGAGATCAAGAGACCCAGTACTTC. It translates to CASSPDRGDQETQYF.

V usage is TRBV5-4 and J usage is TRBJ1-2; TRBD1 is a possible D gene (5 bases). The CDR3 spans 13 residues. Germline CDR1 is SGHNT and CDR2 is YYREEE (reference sequence). The V and J ends lost 0 bases and 6 bases respectively, with 9 bases between them. CDR3 residues: CASSLARVNGYTF. For the CDR3, the DNA is TGTGCCAGCAGCTTGGCCAGGGTAAATGGCTACACCTTC.

This clone appeared a few times. The gene calls are TRBV6-1 and TRBJ1-4, with 7 bases aligning to TRBD1. The CDR3 sequence is 14 residues long. V gave up 4 bases and J gave up 7 bases; unmatched junction bases: 6. Germline values: CDR1 MNHNS, CDR2 SASEGT. The CDR3 sequence is CASSVTRGPEKLFF. The CDR3 coding sequence is TGTGCCAGCAGTGTTACGAGGGGGCCTGAAAAACTGTTTTTT.

As regards this clone: The same CDR3 arises from other DNA sequences in this sample as well. This rearrangement joins TRBV18 to TRBJ1-1; D remains unclear. The V end lost 3 bases, the J end lost 5 bases, and 13 bases lay between the germline ends. Germline loops: CDR1 KGHSH, CDR2 LQKENI. The CDR3 sequence is 14 residues long. The CDR3: CASSPPGGGTEAFF. CDR3 bases: TGTGCCAGCTCACCCCCCGGAGGAGGGACTGAAGCTTTCTTT.

The gene calls are TRBV9 and TRBJ2-1; TRBD2 matches at 9 bases. The V segment lost 2 bases and the J segment 4 bases; nucleotides outside the gene matches: 4. Per germline, CDR1 SGDLS and CDR2 YYNGEE. CDR3 length: 15 amino acids. In nucleotides, the CDR3 is TGTGCCAGCAGCGTTAGCGGGGGTTGGTACAATGAGCAGTTCTTC. It codes for CASSVSGGWYNEQFF.

The CDR3 DNA is TGCAGCGTAGTAAGGGCAGGGGGCAATGAGCAGTTCTTC. Translated: CSVVRAGGNEQFF. The V and J genes are TRBV29-1 and TRBJ2-1; the match to TRBD1 covers 7 bases. V gave up 6 bases and J gave up 6 bases; unmatched junction bases: 8. The V gene's germline CDR1 is SQVTM and CDR2 ANQGSEA. This CDR3 is built from 13 residues.

About this clone: Distinct nucleotide sequences in the sample also encode this CDR3. This rearrangement joins TRBV6-1 to TRBJ2-7, with D unresolved. The CDR3 runs to 15 residues. V was cut by 2 bases and J by 2 bases, with 13 bases left in between. Germline V lookup: CDR1 MNHNS, CDR2 SASEGT. The CDR3 bases are TGTGCCAGCAGTGAATCCCGCGTGGTGCCCTACGAGCAGTACTTC. Translating it yields CASSESRVVPYEQYF.

The chain recombines TRBV19 with TRBJ2-7, with D maybe TRBD1 (6 bases). From germline, CDR1 is LNHDA and CDR2 SQIVND (reference sequence). V shed 0 bases and J shed 3 bases, with 6 bases lying between them. This CDR3 comprises 13 residues. The CDR3 coding sequence is TGTGCCAGTAGTATAGACAGGGGCTACGAGCAGTACTTC. This sequence encodes CASSIDRGYEQYF.

The sample holds a few counts of this clone. J is TRBJ1-5 and V is TRBV18; TRBD1 agrees at 10 bases. Germline V gene data show CDR1 as KGHSH and CDR2 as LQKENI. V lost 5 bases, J lost 7 bases, and 5 bases stayed unmatched. The CDR3 sequence is 14 residues long. In DNA, the CDR3 is TGTGCCAGCTCATCCGGGACAGGGGAACAGCCCCAGCATTTT. Protein sequence: CASSSGTGEQPQHF. The full variable domain, in which reference TRBV18 and TRBJ1-5 provide the parts outside the CDR3, is NAGVMQNPRHLVRRRGQEARLRCSPMKGHSHVYWYRQLPEEGLKFMVYLQKENIIDESGMPKERFSAEFPKEGPSILRIQQVVRGDSAAYFCASSSGTGEQPQHFGDGTRLSIL.

This clone came up once. This chain joins TRBV5-5 and TRBJ1-5; D possibly corresponds to TRBD1 (5 bases). This CDR3 spans 15 amino acids. With 0 bases removed from V and 0 bases from J, the gap between germline ends came to 7 bases. Germline V CDR1 and CDR2: SGHKS, YYEKEE (reference sequence). For the CDR3, the DNA is TGTGCCAGCAGCTTGGCGGGGGTTAGCAATCAGCCCCAGCATTTT. It codes for CASSLAGVSNQPQHF.

This sequence joins TRBV29-1 and TRBJ1-1; unclear D gene. V was shortened by 6 bases and J by 0 bases, with 14 bases between the two germline ends. Per the germline V gene, CDR1 is SQVTM and CDR2 is ANQGSEA. The CDR3 spans 14 residues. Here the CDR3 DNA reads TGCAGCGTGACACAGATCCCTATGAACACTGAAGCTTTCTTT. Its translation is CSVTQIPMNTEAFF.

The chain combines TRBV6-1 with TRBJ2-5; 8 nucleotides agree with TRBD1. In germline, CDR1 is MNHNS, CDR2 SASEGT. The CDR3 has 14 amino acids. V shed 3 bases and J 4 bases; nucleotides not matched to a gene: 4. In DNA, the CDR3 is TGTGCCAGCAGTGAGGACAGGGTAAGAGAGACCCAGTACTTC. Protein: CASSEDRVRETQYF.

This clone was seen a handful of times. This chain links TRBV10-3 with TRBJ1-4; tentatively, D is TRBD1 (5 bases). Trimming took 10 bases from V and 3 from J, leaving 12 bases between them. This CDR3 spans 13 amino acids. Germline V gives CDR1 ENHRY, CDR2 SYGVKD. The CDR3 is CATAGPSNEKLFF. The CDR3 bases are TGTGCCACTGCGGGGCCTTCTAATGAAAAACTGTTTTTT.

The chain is built from TRBV6-1 and TRBJ2-3; TRBD2 is a possible D gene (5 bases). Deletions cut 2 bases from V and 4 bases from J, with 16 bases between. The germline V gene encodes CDR1 MNHNS and CDR2 SASEGT. The CDR3 runs 16 residues. CDR3 nucleotide sequence: TGTGCCAGCAGTGAATCGTTCTCAGCGGTAGCAGATACGCAGTATTTT. This gives the protein CASSESFSAVADTQYF.

This clone has more than one count but fewer than ten. The gene calls are TRBV7-2 and TRBJ2-1, with D perhaps matching TRBD2 (5 bases). Trimming took off 2 bases at V and 9 bases at J, with 11 bases between the two ends. CDR1 is SGHTA and CDR2 is FQGNSA in the germline V gene. The CDR3 is made up of 13 amino acids. The CDR3 sequence: CASSLWSEGEQFF. CDR3 coding DNA: TGTGCCAGCAGCTTATGGTCTGAGGGTGAGCAGTTCTTC. The full variable domain, in which reference TRBV7-2 and TRBJ2-1 provide the parts outside the CDR3, is GAGVSQSPSNKVTEKGKDVELRCDPISGHTALYWYRQSLGQGLEFLIYFQGNSAPDKSGLPSDRFSAERTGGSVSTLTIQRTQQEDSAVYLCASSLWSEGEQFFGPGTRLTVL.

The gene calls are TRBV29-1 and TRBJ2-3, with a possible D match to TRBD2 (6 bases). V shed 4 bases and J shed 7 bases, with 12 bases lying between them. The CDR3 spans 12 residues. Germline V gene lookup returns CDR1 SQVTM and CDR2 ANQGSEA. The CDR3 protein is CSVGEGLNTQYF. The CDR3 DNA sequence: TGCAGCGTTGGCGAGGGACTTAATACGCAGTATTTT.

This sequence joins TRBV6-8 and TRBJ1-1; D not resolved. V was shortened by 4 bases and J by 0 bases, with 18 bases between the two germline ends. CDR1 MNHGY and CDR2 SAAAGT come from the germline V gene. The CDR3 extends over 17 amino acids. The CDR3, as DNA: TGTGCCAGCAGTTTCACGGGTGTTTATCCCATGAACACTGAAGCTTTCTTT. It specifies CASSFTGVYPMNTEAFF.

This clone was counted a few times. V is TRBV11-2 and J is TRBJ2-5, with D possibly being TRBD2 (7 bases). The CDR3 has 16 amino acids. V shed 1 base and J shed 1 base, with 13 bases lying between them. The germline gives CDR1 SGHAT, CDR2 FQNNGV. The CDR3 nucleotides are TGTGCCAGCAGCTTAGTTGGGGGGGGGCCCCAAGAGACCCAGTACTTC. Translating gives CASSLVGGGPQETQYF.

The chain combines TRBV11-2 with TRBJ2-6, with D unclear. V gave up 0 bases and J gave up 0 bases, with 6 bases separating them. This CDR3 is 16 amino acids long. Germline V gene data show CDR1 as SGHAT and CDR2 as FQNNGV. CDR3 DNA sequence: TGTGCCAGCAGCTTAGACCCCGGCTCTGGGGCCAACGTCCTGACTTTC. This gives the protein CASSLDPGSGANVLTF.

This clone was seen more than once but under ten times. This chain uses TRBV4-3 with TRBJ1-4; D not resolved. Trimming shortened V by 1 base and J by 4 bases, and 10 bases separated the two germline ends. This CDR3 has 15 residues. Germline V gives CDR1 LGHNA, CDR2 YSLEER. The chain's CDR3 is CASSQGRGFNEKLFF. Written as DNA, the CDR3 is TGCGCCAGCAGCCAAGGACGGGGATTTAATGAAAAACTGTTTTTT.

This clone has a handful of counts. The CDR3: CASSIVTGGTDTQYF. The CDR3 DNA reads TGTGCCAGTAGTATAGTAACAGGGGGCACAGATACGCAGTATTTT. This rearrangement joins TRBV19 to TRBJ2-3, with 7 bases that match TRBD1. V shed 1 base, J shed 1 base, and the junction held 2 bases outside the gene matches. The CDR3 length is 15 residues. The germline CDR1 and CDR2 sequences are LNHDA and SQIVND (reference sequence).

The CDR3 sequence is CASSGQASLATNEKLFF. The DNA for the CDR3 is TGTGCCAGCAGTGGACAGGCAAGTCTTGCAACTAATGAAAAACTGTTTTTT. The chain links TRBV2 to TRBJ1-4, with D possibly matching TRBD1 (6 bases). Germline loops: CDR1 SNHLY, CDR2 FYNNEI. Trimming pared 4 bases from V and 0 bases from J, leaving 15 bases between. The CDR3 runs 17 residues. Using reference TRBV2 and TRBJ1-4 for the parts outside the CDR3, the full variable domain is EPEVTQTPSHQVTQMGQEVILRCVPISNHLYFYWYRQILGQKVEFLVSFYNNEISEKSEIFDDQFSVERPDGSNFTLKIRSTKLEDSAMYFCASSGQASLATNEKLFFGSGTQLSVL.